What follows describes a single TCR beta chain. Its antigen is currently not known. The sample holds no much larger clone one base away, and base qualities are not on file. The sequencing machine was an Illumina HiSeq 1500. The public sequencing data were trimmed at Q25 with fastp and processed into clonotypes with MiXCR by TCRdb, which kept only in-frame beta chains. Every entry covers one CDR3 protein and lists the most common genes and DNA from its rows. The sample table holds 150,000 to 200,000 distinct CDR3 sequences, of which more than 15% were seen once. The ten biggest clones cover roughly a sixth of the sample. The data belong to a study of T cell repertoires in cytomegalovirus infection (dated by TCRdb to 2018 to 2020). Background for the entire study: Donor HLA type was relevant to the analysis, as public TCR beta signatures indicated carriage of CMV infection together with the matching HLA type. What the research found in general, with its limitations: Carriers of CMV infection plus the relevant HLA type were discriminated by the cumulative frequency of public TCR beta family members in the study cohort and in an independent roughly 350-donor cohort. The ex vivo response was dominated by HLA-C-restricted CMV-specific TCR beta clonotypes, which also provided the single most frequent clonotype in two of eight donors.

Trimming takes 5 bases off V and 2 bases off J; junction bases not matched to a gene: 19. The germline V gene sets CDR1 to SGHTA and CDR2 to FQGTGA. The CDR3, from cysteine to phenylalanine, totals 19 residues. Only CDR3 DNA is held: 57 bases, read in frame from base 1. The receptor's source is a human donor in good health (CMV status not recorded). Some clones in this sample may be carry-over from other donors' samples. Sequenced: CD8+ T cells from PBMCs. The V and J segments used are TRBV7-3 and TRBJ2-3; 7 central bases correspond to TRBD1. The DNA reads TGTGCCAGCAGCCCTCGACCTCCCGGGACAGCGACTTCCACAGATACGCAGTATTTT. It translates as CASSPRPPGTATSTDTQYF.